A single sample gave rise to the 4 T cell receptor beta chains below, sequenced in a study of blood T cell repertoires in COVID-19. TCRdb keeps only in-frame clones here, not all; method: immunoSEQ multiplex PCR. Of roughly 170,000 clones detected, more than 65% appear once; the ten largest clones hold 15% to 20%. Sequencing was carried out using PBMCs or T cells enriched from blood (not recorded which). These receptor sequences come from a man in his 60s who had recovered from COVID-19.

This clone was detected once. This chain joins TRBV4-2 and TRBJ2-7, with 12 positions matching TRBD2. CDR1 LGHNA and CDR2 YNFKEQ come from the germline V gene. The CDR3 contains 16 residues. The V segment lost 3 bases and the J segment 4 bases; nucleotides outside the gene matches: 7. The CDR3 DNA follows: TGTGCCAGCAGCCAGGGAGGACTAGCGGGACAATACGAGCAGTACTTC. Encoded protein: CASSQGGLAGQYEQYF.

The CDR3 here is CAWGWAGSNQPQHF. In DNA form, the CDR3 reads TGTGCCTGGGGATGGGCAGGGAGCAATCAGCCCCAGCATTTT. The rearrangement joins TRBV30 to TRBJ1-5; D may be TRBD1 (5 bases). Germline-derived CDR1 and CDR2 are GTSNPN and SVGIG (reference sequence). V lost 5 bases to trimming and J lost 1 base, with 12 bases between them. The CDR3 sequence is 14 residues long.

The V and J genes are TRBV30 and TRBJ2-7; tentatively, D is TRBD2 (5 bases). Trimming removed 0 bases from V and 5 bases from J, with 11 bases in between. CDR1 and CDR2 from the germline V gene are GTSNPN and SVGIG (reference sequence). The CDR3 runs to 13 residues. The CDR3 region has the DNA TGTGCCTGGAGTGTATCCGGGATCCACGAGCAGTACTTC. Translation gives CAWSVSGIHEQYF. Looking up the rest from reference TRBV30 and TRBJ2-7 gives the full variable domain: SQTIHQWPATLVQPVGSPLSLECTVEGTSNPNLYWYRQAAGRGLQLLFYSVGIGQISSEVPQNLSASRPQDRQFILSSKKLLLSDSGFYLCAWSVSGIHEQYFGPGTRLTVT.

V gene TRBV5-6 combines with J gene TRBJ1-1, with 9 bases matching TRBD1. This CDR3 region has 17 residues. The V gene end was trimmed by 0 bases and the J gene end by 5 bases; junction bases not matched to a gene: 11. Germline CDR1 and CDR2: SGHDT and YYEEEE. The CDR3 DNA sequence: TGTGCCAGCAGCTTGGGACAGGGGGATCCCGAGGGGACTGAAGCTTTCTTT. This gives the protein CASSLGQGDPEGTEAFF.